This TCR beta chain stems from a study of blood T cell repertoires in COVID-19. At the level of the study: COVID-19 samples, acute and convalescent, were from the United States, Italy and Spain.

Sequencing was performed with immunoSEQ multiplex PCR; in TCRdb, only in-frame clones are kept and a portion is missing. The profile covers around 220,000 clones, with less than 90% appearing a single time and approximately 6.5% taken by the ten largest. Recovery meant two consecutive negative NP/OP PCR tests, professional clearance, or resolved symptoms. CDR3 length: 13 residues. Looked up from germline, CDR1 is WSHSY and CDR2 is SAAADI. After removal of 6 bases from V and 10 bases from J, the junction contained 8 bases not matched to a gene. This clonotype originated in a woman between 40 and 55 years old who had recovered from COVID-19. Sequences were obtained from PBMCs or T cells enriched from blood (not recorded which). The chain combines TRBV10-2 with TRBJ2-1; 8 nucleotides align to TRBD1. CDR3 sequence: CASRGQGGGEQFF. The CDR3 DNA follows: TGCGCCAGCAGAGGACAGGGAGGAGGGGAGCAGTTCTTC.